Below are 11 T cell receptor beta chains sequenced from a single sample in a study of blood T cells in healthy people across ages. A second PCR of 7 to 11 cycles used a sample-barcoded 5' primer and a J-beta primer mix. TCRdb independently ran MiXCR on the 5' RACE reads; one entry per CDR3 protein. Of some 710,000 distinct CDR3 sequences detected, about half appear once; the ten largest clones hold about a sixth. The sequencing input was blood. The receptors originated from an older man in good health.

V gene TRBV20-1 combines with J gene TRBJ2-5; 10 bases line up with TRBD2. J gave up 2 bases and V 0 bases, and 12 bases lay outside the gene matches. The germline CDR1 and CDR2 sequences are DFQATT and SNEGSKA (reference sequence). The CDR3 has 18 residues. The CDR3 DNA follows: TGCAGTGCTAGAGAGGCCAGCGGGAGGGCCTGGTGGCAAGAGACCCAGTACTTC. This sequence encodes CSAREASGRAWWQETQYF.

This chain connects TRBV7-9 to TRBJ2-7; D is perhaps TRBD1 (5 bases). Trimming took off 2 bases at V and 2 bases at J, with 10 bases between the two ends. CDR1 and CDR2 from the germline V gene are SEHNR and FQNEAQ (reference sequence). CDR3 length: 14 amino acids. The chain's CDR3 is CASSLPLGPYEQYF. In DNA, the CDR3 is TGTGCCAGCAGCTTACCACTGGGGCCCTACGAGCAGTACTTC. Based on the CDR3 plus reference TRBV7-9 and TRBJ2-7, the full variable domain is DTGVSQNPRHKITKRGQNVTFRCDPISEHNRLYWYRQTLGQGPEFLTYFQNEAQLEKSRLLSDRFSAERPKGSFSTLEIQRTEQGDSAMYLCASSLPLGPYEQYFGPGTRLTVT.

This clonotype was seen only a few times. This chain connects TRBV20-1 to TRBJ1-4; D not certain. The CDR3 is 14 residues long. Trimming shortened V by 3 bases and J by 4 bases, and 12 bases separated the two germline ends. The germline V gene encodes CDR1 DFQATT and CDR2 SNEGSKA (reference sequence). The CDR3 DNA is TGCAGTGCTAGGGGTAGGGCACTTAATGAAAAACTGTTTTTT. Translating it yields CSARGRALNEKLFF.

This clonotype turned up a few times. The chain has TRBV25-1 and TRBJ2-7; 10 bases match TRBD2. The junction had 11 bases not matched to a gene; V was cut back by 4 bases and J by 2 bases. The V gene's germline CDR1 is MGHDK and CDR2 SYGVNS. The CDR3 sequence is 17 residues long. CDR3: CASSAPGLALIPYEQYF. The CDR3 DNA reads as TGTGCCAGCAGTGCCCCGGGACTAGCGCTAATTCCCTACGAGCAGTACTTC.

The chain couples TRBV2 to TRBJ1-1, with D unresolved. Trimming took off 9 bases at V and 1 base at J, with 12 bases between the two ends. Germline-derived CDR1 and CDR2 are SNHLY and FYNNEI. The CDR3 spans 13 residues. CDR3 coding DNA: TGTGCCAGTTCGACGTACAGGAACACTGAAGCTTTCTTT. The encoded protein is CASSTYRNTEAFF.

The J gene is TRBJ2-7, the V gene TRBV4-1; D is tentatively TRBD1 or TRBD2 (5 bases each). The CDR3 contains 14 residues. The germline V gene has CDR1 MGHRA and CDR2 YSYEKL. The V end was cut by 0 bases, the J end by 7 bases, with 13 bases between. CDR3 loop: CASSQDGGGNEQYF. For the CDR3, the DNA is TGCGCCAGCAGCCAAGATGGGGGTGGGAATGAGCAGTACTTC.

The V and J genes are TRBV7-2 and TRBJ1-2; weak D call: TRBD1 (6 bases). V lost 5 bases to trimming and J lost 0 bases, with 10 bases between them. This CDR3 contains 14 residues. Germline CDR1 is SGHTA and CDR2 is FQGNSA. The CDR3 coding sequence is TGTGCCAGCAGCGAACAGGGACCTAACTATGGCTACACCTTC. Translated: CASSEQGPNYGYTF.

This clonotype has just a few counts. This sequence joins TRBV3-1 and TRBJ1-6; 8 bases are shared with TRBD1. Trimming at V came to 1 base and at J to 11 bases, leaving 4 bases not matched to a gene. The germline V gene has CDR1 LGHDT and CDR2 YNNKEL (reference sequence). The CDR3 runs to 14 residues. The CDR3 reads CASSQGQGFTPLHF. In nucleotides, the CDR3 is TGTGCCAGCAGCCAAGGACAGGGGTTTACACCCCTCCACTTT.

A single count supports this clonotype. The rearrangement links TRBV4-1 to TRBJ1-4; no definite D call. Trimming shortened V by 7 bases and J by 3 bases, and 12 bases separated the two germline ends. In germline, CDR1 is MGHRA, CDR2 YSYEKL. The length of the CDR3 is 14 residues. CDR3 DNA: TGCGCCAGCACCATCCAGGTGGCTAATGAAAAACTGTTTTTT. This sequence encodes CASTIQVANEKLFF.

This clonotype occurred a few times. This chain's CDR3 is CASSFRGAYEQYF. CDR3 DNA sequence: TGTGCCAGCAGCTTCAGGGGCGCCTACGAGCAGTACTTC. J is TRBJ2-7 and V is TRBV7-2, with D possibly being TRBD1 (6 bases). CDR1 and CDR2 from the germline V gene are SGHTA and FQGNSA. Trimming cost V 3 bases and J 2 bases, with 8 bases left between them. The length of the CDR3 is 13 residues.

The V call is TRBV7-2, the J call TRBJ2-3, with 11 bases that match TRBD2. CDR3 length equals 16 residues. Germline CDR1 and CDR2: SGHTA and FQGNSA. Losses at the gene ends were 1 base for V and 8 bases for J; bases not matched to a gene: 8. In nucleotides, the CDR3 is TGTGCCAGCAGCTTAGATAGTAGCGGGAGGGCGGGTACGCAGTATTTT. Amino acids: CASSLDSSGRAGTQYF.